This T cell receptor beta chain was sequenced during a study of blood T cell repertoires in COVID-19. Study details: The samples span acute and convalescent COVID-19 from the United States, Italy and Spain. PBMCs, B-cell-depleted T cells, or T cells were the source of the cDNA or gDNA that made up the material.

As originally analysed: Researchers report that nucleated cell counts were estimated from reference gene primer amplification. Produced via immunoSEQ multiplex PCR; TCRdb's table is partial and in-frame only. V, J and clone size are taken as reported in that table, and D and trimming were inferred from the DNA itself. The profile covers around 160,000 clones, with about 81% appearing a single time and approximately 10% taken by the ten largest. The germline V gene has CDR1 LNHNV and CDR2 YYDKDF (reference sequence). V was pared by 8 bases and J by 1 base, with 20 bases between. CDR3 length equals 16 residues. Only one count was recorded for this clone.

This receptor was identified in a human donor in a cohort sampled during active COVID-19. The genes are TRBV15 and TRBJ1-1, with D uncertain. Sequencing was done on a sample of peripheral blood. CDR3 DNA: TGTGCCACCTTACCGGACTCCAGTAGAGGGAACACTGAAGCTTTCTTT. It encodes CATLPDSSRGNTEAFF.